Listed below are T cell receptor beta chains from one sample, sequenced in a study of cytomegalovirus exposure and HLA in healthy donors. TCRdb's table, derived via immunoSEQ multiplex PCR, lists solely in-frame clones and lacks some. The sample carries more than 150,000 clones, 80% to 85% recorded once. The sample taken for sequencing was PBMCs. All receptors come from a woman under 30 in good health and CMV-seropositive. The CDR3 runs from the conserved cysteine through the conserved F or W. A D gene is named only where the DNA matches it firmly. Clone size appears in some rows only: once, few, many, or a class for an expanded clone.

TRBD2	TRBV10-1	TRBJ2-3	once	CASNPTGTSVGTDTQYF	TGCGCCAGCAATCCCACCGGGACTAGCGTTGGCACAGATACGCAGTATTTT
NA	TRBV7-9	TRBJ1-4	NA	CASRPPGGFNEKLFF	TGTGCCAGCAGACCTCCCGGGGGATTTAACGAAAAACTGTTTTTT
TRBD1	TRBV13	TRBJ1-1	NA	CASSSGTALNTEAFF	TGTGCCAGCAGCTCCGGGACAGCCTTGAACACTGAAGCTTTCTTT
TRBD1	TRBV7-2	TRBJ1-4	NA	CASSWDRGGEKLFF	TGTGCCAGCAGCTGGGACAGGGGGGGCGAAAAACTGTTTTTT
TRBD1	TRBV5-1	TRBJ2-1	NA	CASSWGTGTGNEQFF	TGCGCCAGCAGCTGGGGGACAGGGACGGGCAATGAGCAGTTCTTC
NA	TRBV7-9	TRBJ1-1	NA	CASKDKLNTEAFF	TGTGCCAGCAAGGACAAATTGAACACTGAAGCTTTCTTT
NA	TRBV16	TRBJ1-5	NA	CASSPRFGREDQPQHF	TGTGCCAGCAGCCCGCGGTTTGGCAGGGAGGATCAGCCCCAGCATTTT
TRBD1	TRBV6-6	TRBJ2-5	NA	CASSYSTGLETQYF	TGTGCCAGCAGTTACTCGACAGGGTTGGAGACCCAGTACTTC
NA	TRBV2	TRBJ1-1	NA	CASSGDLNTEAFF	TGTGCCAGCAGCGGGGACTTGAACACTGAAGCTTTCTTT
TRBD2	TRBV6-1	TRBJ2-3	NA	CASSESQSGSGGTQYF	TGTGCCAGCAGTGAATCTCAAAGTGGGTCGGGGGGGACGCAGTATTTT
NA	TRBV5-6	TRBJ1-1	NA	CASTWRGTEAFF	TGTGCCAGCACCTGGAGGGGTACTGAAGCTTTCTTT
TRBD2	TRBV11-3	TRBJ2-1	NA	CASSLTRGRRGSYNEQFF	TGTGCCAGCAGCTTAACCCGGGGTCGGCGGGGGTCATACAATGAGCAGTTCTTC
TRBD1	TRBV23-1	TRBJ2-2	NA	CARSGGEAGELFF	TGCGCCAGGTCAGGGGGCGAGGCCGGGGAGCTGTTTTTT
TRBD1	TRBV19	TRBJ1-4	few	CASSVMDREDEKLFF	TGTGCCAGTAGTGTAATGGACAGGGAGGATGAAAAACTGTTTTTT
TRBD1	TRBV30	TRBJ1-2	NA	CAWIGGTAYGYTF	TGTGCCTGGATCGGTGGGACAGCCTATGGCTACACCTTC
TRBD1	TRBV6-1	TRBJ1-5	NA	CASSSDRGRSQPQHF	TGTGCCAGCAGTTCGGACAGGGGGCGAAGCCAGCCCCAGCATTTT
TRBD2	TRBV27	TRBJ2-1	NA	CASSFGGGVDEQFF	TGTGCCAGCAGTTTTGGCGGGGGGGTTGATGAGCAGTTCTTC
TRBD2	TRBV6-5	TRBJ2-5	NA	CASSYGGGYQETQYF	TGTGCCAGCAGTTATGGCGGGGGGTACCAAGAGACCCAGTACTTC
NA	TRBV7-6	TRBJ2-1	NA	CASSQQTEQFF	TGTGCCAGCAGCCAACAAACGGAGCAGTTCTTC
NA	TRBV2	TRBJ1-5	NA	CASSLEAMRVNQPQHF	TGTGCCAGCAGTCTCGAGGCGATGAGGGTCAATCAGCCCCAGCATTTT
NA	TRBV6-1	TRBJ1-5	NA	CASTPGMGASQPQHF	TGTGCCAGCACTCCGGGAATGGGGGCGAGTCAGCCCCAGCATTTT
NA	TRBV19	TRBJ1-3	few	CASSIQFAGNTIYF	TGTGCCAGTAGTATCCAGTTTGCTGGAAACACCATATATTTT
TRBD2	TRBV4-1	TRBJ2-3	NA	CASRPTAGVTDTQYF	TGCGCCAGCAGACCTACAGCGGGGGTCACAGATACGCAGTATTTT
TRBD1	TRBV30	TRBJ1-2	NA	CAWSVMSTGGYTF	TGTGCCTGGAGTGTAATGTCGACAGGGGGCTACACCTTC
TRBD1	TRBV30	TRBJ2-7	NA	CAWGSGTGPYEQYF	TGTGCCTGGGGGAGCGGGACAGGGCCCTACGAGCAGTACTTC
NA	TRBV7-2	TRBJ1-2	NA	CASRGGAGWGYTF	TGTGCCAGCAGAGGGGGGGCGGGGTGGGGCTACACCTTC
TRBD2	TRBV13	TRBJ2-2	NA	CASPSGGRITGELFF	TGTGCCAGCCCTAGCGGGGGGCGAATAACCGGGGAGCTGTTTTTT
NA	TRBV10-3	TRBJ1-1	NA	CAIGTQGTPEAFF	TGTGCCATCGGGACTCAGGGCACACCTGAAGCTTTCTTT
NA	TRBV5-1	TRBJ2-1	once	CASSQLGSGYNEQFF	TGCGCCAGCAGCCAGCTAGGCAGCGGGTACAATGAGCAGTTCTTC
NA	TRBV2	TRBJ1-2	NA	CASRAIQAYGYTF	TGTGCCAGCAGGGCCATTCAAGCGTATGGCTACACCTTC
NA	TRBV12-2	TRBJ2-7	few	CASRPGTAAYEQYF	TGTGCAAGTCGTCCCGGGACAGCCGCCTACGAGCAGTACTTC
NA	TRBV5-1	TRBJ2-1	NA	CASRWSLGDGNNEQFF	TGCGCCAGCCGGTGGAGTTTGGGTGATGGTAACAATGAGCAGTTCTTC
TRBD1	TRBV30	TRBJ2-2	NA	CAWKQGAGGELFF	TGTGCCTGGAAACAGGGGGCCGGCGGGGAGCTGTTTTTT
TRBD1	TRBV10-1	TRBJ2-1	NA	CASTHKTGGEDEQFF	TGCGCCAGCACCCATAAGACAGGGGGCGAGGATGAGCAGTTCTTC
NA	TRBV10-2	TRBJ2-7	once	CASSGAPTRGGDRATYEQYF	TGCGCCAGCAGTGGGGCTCCCACCCGGGGGGGGGACAGGGCAACCTACGAGCAGTACTTC
NA	TRBV15	TRBJ2-6	once	CATSRDVQLSGANVLTF	TGTGCCACCAGCAGAGATGTCCAGTTATCTGGGGCCAACGTCCTGACTTTC
NA	TRBV10-3	TRBJ1-1	few	CAISESRDTNTEAFF	TGTGCCATCAGTGAGTCGAGGGACACGAACACTGAAGCTTTCTTT
NA	TRBV4-2	TRBJ1-6	NA	CASSQDRGVGSPLHF	TGTGCCAGCAGCCAAGATCGCGGGGTGGGTTCACCCCTCCACTTT
TRBD2	TRBV2	TRBJ2-3	NA	CASSEWRGAADTQYF	TGTGCCAGCAGTGAATGGCGGGGGGCCGCAGATACGCAGTATTTT
NA	TRBV5-1	TRBJ2-7	NA	CASSPGGTVNYEQYF	TGCGCCAGCAGCCCTGGTGGCACCGTCAACTACGAGCAGTACTTC
TRBD1	TRBV6-1	TRBJ1-6	NA	CASSVWDRGDSPLHF	TGTGCCAGCAGTGTCTGGGACAGGGGGGATTCACCCCTCCACTTT
TRBD1	TRBV5-4	TRBJ1-6	NA	CASSSPRIQGANSPLHF	TGTGCCAGCAGCTCCCCTCGCATTCAGGGGGCGAATTCACCCCTCCACTTT
NA	TRBV5-1	TRBJ1-1	NA	CASSLGGVSLLTNTEAFF	TGCGCCAGCAGCTTGGGGGGCGTGAGCCTTCTAACTAACACTGAAGCTTTCTTT
TRBD2	TRBV30	TRBJ2-6	NA	CAWSVGGSGANVLTF	TGTGCCTGGAGTGTGGGAGGGTCCGGGGCCAACGTCCTGACTTTC